The present T cell receptor (beta chain) was sequenced within a study of STAT3 mutations in large granular lymphocyte leukemia. Looking at the study overall: More than half of T-LGLL patients received immunosuppressive therapy.

Findings and limits, study-wide: In several patients, dominant TCR clone burden exceeded STAT3 mutant burden, suggesting STAT3 mutation arose secondarily. At least one immunodominant TCR beta clonotype appeared in every T-cell large granular lymphocyte leukemia patient. TCR clonotype switching after therapy occurred in about 30% of the 18 patients. In some patients, a small highly pathogenic clone possibly went undetected.

Libraries were prepared by immunoSEQ multiplex PCR; TCRdb keeps only in-frame clonotypes and omits some of them. Counted here are 13,000 or so clones, approximately 85% occurring once; the ten biggest clones make up around 12%. To note about this clone: The antigen is not known.

Looked up from germline, CDR1 is MGHRA and CDR2 is YSYEKL. The CDR3 totals 15 residues. V shed 0 bases and J shed 9 bases, with 15 bases lying between them. The sequenced sample was PBMCs. The rearrangement uses TRBV4-1 and TRBJ1-5, with TRBD1 as a possible D gene (6 bases). The TCR originated in a human donor with T large granular lymphocyte leukemia. Some clones in this sample may be carry-over from other donors' samples. In nucleotides, the CDR3 is TGCGCCAGCAGCCAAGAAGGGGGGCGAGGTTGGCCCCAGCATTTT. It is translated as CASSQEGGRGWPQHF.